This T cell receptor (beta chain) was obtained from a study of human T cells and chemical hapten exposure. Findings and limits, study-wide: PT1 expanded TCR counts and patch test score correlated positively. Compared with pre-sensitization or healthy control sets, expanded TCRs clustered more.

The CDR3 totals 13 residues. Trimming removed 5 bases from V and 5 bases from J, with 7 bases in between. The time point denotes: pre-sensitization, week 0. The treatment denotes: therapeutic diphenylcyclopropenone sensitization with weekly scalp DPC. The drawing of blood occurred before each patch test was applied. TCRdb re-called the RACE reads through MiXCR, storing one row per CDR3 protein. The table has roughly 100,000 distinct CDR3 sequences, more than 10% seen once. Comments on this clonotype: As yet, its antigen is unknown.

The sequences come from whole blood, collected in connection with sensitization to the hapten diphenylcyclopropenone (DPC). The gene calls are TRBV12-3 or TRBV12-4 and TRBJ1-6; D is ambiguous. The clonotype comes from a woman aged 50 to 60 with alopecia areata. Some clones in this sample may be carry-over from other donors' samples. The CDR3 nucleotides read TGTGCCAGCAGTCCGGTCCATAATTCACCCCTCCACTTT. Translating it yields CASSPVHNSPLHF.